The table lists the clone carrying this TCR beta chain with a few counts. This entry is derived from a study of regulatory T cells in long-lasting Graves disease. Germline V gene lookup returns CDR1 MNHEY and CDR2 SVGEGT. V was clipped by 7 bases and J by 4 bases; unmatched bases: 5. The CDR3 is 15 amino acids. Arm-PCR of CDR3 regions with iRepertoire HTBI primers generated TCR beta libraries. TCRdb reprocessed the multiplex PCR reads via MiXCR and lists one record per CDR3 protein. The sample has some 340,000 distinct CDR3 sequences, about 12% seen once. Noted time point: newly diagnosed GD, antithyroid drugs for less than 3 months. From RNA extracted from PBMCs, the TCR library was made. This same sample was also part of a study on T cells in Graves' hyperthyroidism and ophthalmopathy.

The sequencing used peripheral blood mononuclear cells (PBMCs), collected at new diagnosis, from a patient treated with antithyroid drugs. This TCR came from a woman under 30 with Graves disease. This chain uses TRBV6-2 or TRBV6-3 with TRBJ2-1, with 12 bases aligning to TRBD2. CDR3 coding DNA: TGTGCCAGCACGCAGCTAGCGGGAGGGTACAATGAGCAGTTCTTC. Translated, it gives CASTQLAGGYNEQFF.